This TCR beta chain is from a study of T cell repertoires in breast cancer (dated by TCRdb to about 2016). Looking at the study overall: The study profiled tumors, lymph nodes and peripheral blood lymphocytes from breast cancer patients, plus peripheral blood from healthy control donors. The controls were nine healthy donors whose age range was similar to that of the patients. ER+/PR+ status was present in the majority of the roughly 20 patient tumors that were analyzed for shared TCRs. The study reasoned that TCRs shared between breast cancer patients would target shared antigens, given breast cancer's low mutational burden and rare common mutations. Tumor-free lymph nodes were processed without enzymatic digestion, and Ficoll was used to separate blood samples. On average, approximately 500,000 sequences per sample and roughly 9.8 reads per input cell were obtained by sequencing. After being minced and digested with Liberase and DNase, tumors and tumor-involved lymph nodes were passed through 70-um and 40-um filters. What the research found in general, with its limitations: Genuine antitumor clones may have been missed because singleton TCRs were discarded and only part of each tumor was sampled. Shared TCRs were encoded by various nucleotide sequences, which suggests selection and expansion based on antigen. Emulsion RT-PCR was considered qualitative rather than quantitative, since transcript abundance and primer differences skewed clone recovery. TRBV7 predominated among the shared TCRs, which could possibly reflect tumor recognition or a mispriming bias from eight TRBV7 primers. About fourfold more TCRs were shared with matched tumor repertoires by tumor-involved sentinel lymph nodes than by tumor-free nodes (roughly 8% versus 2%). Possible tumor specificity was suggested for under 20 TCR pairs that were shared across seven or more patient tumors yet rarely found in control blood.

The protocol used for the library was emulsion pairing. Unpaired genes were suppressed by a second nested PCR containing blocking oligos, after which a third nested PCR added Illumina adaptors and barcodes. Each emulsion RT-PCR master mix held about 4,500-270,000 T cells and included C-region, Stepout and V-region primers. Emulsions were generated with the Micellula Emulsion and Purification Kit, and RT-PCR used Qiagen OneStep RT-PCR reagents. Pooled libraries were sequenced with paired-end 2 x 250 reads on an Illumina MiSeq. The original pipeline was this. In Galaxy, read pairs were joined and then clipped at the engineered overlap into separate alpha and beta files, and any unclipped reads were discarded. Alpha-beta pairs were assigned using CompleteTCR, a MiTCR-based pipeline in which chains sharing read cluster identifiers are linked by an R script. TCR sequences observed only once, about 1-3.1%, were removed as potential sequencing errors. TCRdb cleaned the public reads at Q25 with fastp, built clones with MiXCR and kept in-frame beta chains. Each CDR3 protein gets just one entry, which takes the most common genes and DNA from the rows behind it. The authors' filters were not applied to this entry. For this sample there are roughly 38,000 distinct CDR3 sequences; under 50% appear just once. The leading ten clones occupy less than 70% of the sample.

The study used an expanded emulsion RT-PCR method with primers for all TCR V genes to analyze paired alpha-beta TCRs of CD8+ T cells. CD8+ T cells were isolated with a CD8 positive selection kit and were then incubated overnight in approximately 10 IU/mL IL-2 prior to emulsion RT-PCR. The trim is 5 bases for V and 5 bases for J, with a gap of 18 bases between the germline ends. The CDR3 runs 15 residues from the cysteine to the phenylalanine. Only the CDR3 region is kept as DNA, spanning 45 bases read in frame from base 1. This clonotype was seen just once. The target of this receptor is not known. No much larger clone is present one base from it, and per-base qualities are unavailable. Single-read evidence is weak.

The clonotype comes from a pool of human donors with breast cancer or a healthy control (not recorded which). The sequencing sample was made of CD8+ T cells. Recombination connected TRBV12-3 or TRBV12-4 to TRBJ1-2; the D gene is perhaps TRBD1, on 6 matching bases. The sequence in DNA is TGTGCCAGCAGTCCGAGGACAGCCTCTGGGTATGGCTACACCTTC. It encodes CASSPRTASGYGYTF.